The T cell receptor (beta chain) under discussion was sequenced for a study of blood T cell repertoires in COVID-19. As for the study in general: Spain, Italy and the United States supplied samples that represented acute and convalescent COVID-19. PBMCs, B-cell-depleted T cells, or T cells were the source of the cDNA or gDNA that made up the material.

Authors' analysis steps: Amplification of reference gene primers was used by the study to estimate nucleated cell counts. Some clones are missing from TCRdb's copy, which holds only in-frame ones; the method was immunoSEQ multiplex PCR. The DNA gave D and trimming, while V, J and clone size come from that table. Here the sample spans around 700,000 clones, over 80% being singletons. Trimming took 5 bases from V and 7 from J, leaving 12 bases between them. The CDR3 consists of 14 residues. Per germline, CDR1 LNHDA and CDR2 SQIVND (reference sequence). The sequencing sample was made of peripheral blood. The V and J genes are TRBV19 and TRBJ1-6, with D maybe TRBD1 (5 bases). This receptor was obtained from a woman aged 18 to 35 with acute or convalescent COVID-19. CDR3 protein: CASSQGLFNSPLHF. CDR3 sequence (DNA): TGTGCCAGTAGTCAGGGACTGTTCAATTCACCCCTCCACTTT.